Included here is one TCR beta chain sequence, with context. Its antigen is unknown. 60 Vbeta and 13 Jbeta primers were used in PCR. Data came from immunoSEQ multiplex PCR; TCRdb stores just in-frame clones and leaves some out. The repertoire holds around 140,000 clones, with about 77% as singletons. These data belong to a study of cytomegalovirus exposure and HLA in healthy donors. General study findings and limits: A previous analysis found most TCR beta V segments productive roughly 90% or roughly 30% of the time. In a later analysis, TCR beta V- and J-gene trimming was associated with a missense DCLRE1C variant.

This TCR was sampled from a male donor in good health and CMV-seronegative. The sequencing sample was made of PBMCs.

The CDR3 sequence is CASSFGRGRGGDEQFF. The CDR3 nucleotides read TGTGCCAGCAGCTTTGGTAGGGGACGAGGCGGGGATGAGCAGTTCTTC. The chain joins TRBV7-3 to TRBJ2-1; the D gene is possibly TRBD2 (6 bases). Germline V lookup: CDR1 SGHTA, CDR2 FQGTGA. Trimming took 3 bases from V and 8 from J, leaving 20 bases between them. The CDR3 length is 16 residues.